The present TCR beta chain was sequenced within a study of radiation and T cells in renal cell carcinoma. Regarding the study as a whole: From baseline, blood top tumor clonotypes peaked at 2 weeks post-radiation.

Described time point: blood 4 weeks post-SBRT, at nephrectomy. Described treatment: 15 Gy SBRT to primary tumor, nephrectomy 4 weeks later. Blood was sampled at baseline, 2 weeks and 4 weeks after SBRT. Clear cell pathology was present in this patient's renal cell carcinoma. This clone was recorded a few times. Its target is unknown. Germline CDR1 and CDR2: SGHDN and FVKESK. The CDR3 extends over 16 amino acids. V lost 4 bases to trimming and J lost 5 bases; unmatched junction nucleotides: 3. The repertoire was sequenced with immunoSEQ multiplex PCR; TCRdb's copy has only in-frame clones and lacks some. This table has over 85,000 clones, just under 85% appearing once.

The gene calls are TRBV14 and TRBJ2-1, with 15 nucleotides matching TRBD2. Sequenced material: blood, taken from a patient whose treatment included radiotherapy and nephrectomy. The receptor was derived from a man aged 45-65 years with renal cell carcinoma. CDR3 nucleotide sequence: TGTGCCAGCAGCCGGGGACTAGCGGGGGGCCACAATGAGCAGTTCTTC. Protein sequence: CASSRGLAGGHNEQFF. Based on the CDR3 plus reference TRBV14 and TRBJ2-1, the full variable domain is EAGVTQFPSHSVIEKGQTVTLRCDPISGHDNLYWYRRVMGKEIKFLLHFVKESKQDESGMPNNRFLAERTGGTYSTLKVQPAELEDSGVYFCASSRGLAGGHNEQFFGPGTRLTVL.